This T cell receptor (beta chain) was sequenced during a study of cytomegalovirus exposure and HLA in healthy donors. Points from the study as a whole: The study assumed roughly uniform donor sequencing depth for presence/absence analyses. Associated with HLA alleles at 0.05 false discovery rate in a later analysis were over 15,000 TCR beta sequences.

To note about this clone: Its antigen is unknown.

V lost 5 bases, J lost 1 base, and 3 bases stayed unmatched. CDR1 is SGHRS and CDR2 is YFSETQ in the germline V gene. The CDR3 has 14 residues. Primers: 60 Vbeta forward and 13 Jbeta reverse. Assay used: immunoSEQ multiplex PCR; TCRdb lists only in-frame clones, some missing. The sample has 100,000 to 120,000 clones; approximately 79% are singletons. The rearrangement links TRBV5-1 to TRBJ2-1, with TRBD1 identical over 7 bases. Sequencing was carried out using PBMCs. This TCR came from a man aged 25 to 45 in good health and CMV-seropositive. The CDR3 DNA follows: TGCGCCAGCAGAGGGACAGATTCCTACAATGAGCAGTTCTTC. As protein: CASRGTDSYNEQFF.